What follows describes a single TCR beta chain. The data were taken from a study of cytotoxic CD8 clonotypes in ibrutinib-treated CLL. TCRdb's table, derived via immunoSEQ multiplex PCR, lists solely in-frame clones and lacks some. The sample consists of roughly 250,000 clones, around three quarters of them appearing once. CDR3 length equals 12 residues. Germline V lookup: CDR1 MNHEY, CDR2 SMNVEV (reference sequence). Trimming left V 5 bases short and J 4 bases short, with 8 bases between. The chain recombines TRBV27 with TRBJ1-1; D is ambiguous. The source material was PBMCs, sampled after 24 months of ibrutinib treatment. The TCR comes from a human donor with chronic lymphocytic leukemia. In DNA, the CDR3 is TGTGCCAGCAGTAAAGGGCTCACTGAAGCTTTCTTT. Translation: CASSKGLTEAFF.